This T cell receptor beta chain originates from a study of identical twins. Study-wide results and limits: With abundant cord blood beta clonotypes, insertions were fewer; memory repertoires showed no such pattern.

In TCRdb, the 5' RACE reads were re-called with MiXCR into one record per CDR3 protein. The sample consists of around 480,000 distinct CDR3 sequences, more than 13% of them appearing once. Every one of the donors was a healthy Caucasian. This CDR3 spans 13 amino acids. With 0 bases removed from V and 3 bases from J, the gap between germline ends came to 6 bases. At least ten counts were recorded for this clonotype. Its antigen remains unknown. This same sample was also part of a study on yellow fever vaccine responses in identical twins.

The receptor was derived from a woman younger than 30 in good health. Sample: CD4+ T cells sorted from blood. The J gene is TRBJ2-7, the V gene TRBV12-3 or TRBV12-4; no reliable D call. DNA of the CDR3: TGTGCCAGCAGTTTAGCTCGGGTCTACGAGCAGTACTTC. It is translated as CASSLARVYEQYF.